This T cell receptor (beta chain) originates from a study of CD8 T cells in ankylosing spondylitis. Per germline, CDR1 MNHNS and CDR2 SASEGT. V dropped 4 bases and J dropped 5 bases, with 14 bases sitting between them. This CDR3 contains 14 residues. This clonotype was recorded a few times. The antigen remains unidentified. TCRdb processed the 5' RACE reads anew with MiXCR; each CDR3 protein has one entry. The data contain around 770,000 distinct CDR3 sequences, around 11% of them singletons. Findings and limits, study-wide: Reportedly, disease-linked clones are significantly enriched in ankylosing spondylitis patients' matched synovial fluid. Typical of ankylosing spondylitis blood, it appeared, was a TCR beta motif of eight highly homologous variants. A number of the motif variants had already been described in reactive arthritis synovial fluid and blood. Disease-linked clones, CD8+, were relatively rare in peripheral blood.

The sample comprised blood, either unsorted or a sorted T cell fraction (not recorded which). The TCR was taken from a male donor with ankylosing spondylitis. The rearrangement links TRBV6-1 to TRBJ2-5, with a tentative D call TRBD1 (7 bases). CDR3 bases: TGTGCCAGCAGTGTCCTGACAGGGAGGGAGACCCAGTACTTC. Its translation: CASSVLTGRETQYF.